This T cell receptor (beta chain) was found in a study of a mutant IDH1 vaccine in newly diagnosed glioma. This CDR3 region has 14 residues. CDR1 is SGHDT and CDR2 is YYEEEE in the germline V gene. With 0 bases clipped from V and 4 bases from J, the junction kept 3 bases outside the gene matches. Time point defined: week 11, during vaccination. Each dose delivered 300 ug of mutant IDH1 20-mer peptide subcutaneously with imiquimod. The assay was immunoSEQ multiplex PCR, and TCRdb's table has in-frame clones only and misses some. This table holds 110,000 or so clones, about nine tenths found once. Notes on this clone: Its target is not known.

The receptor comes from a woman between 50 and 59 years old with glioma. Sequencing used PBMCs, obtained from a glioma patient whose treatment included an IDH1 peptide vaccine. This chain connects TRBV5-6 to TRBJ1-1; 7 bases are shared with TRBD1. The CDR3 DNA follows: TGTGCCAGCAGCTTGGTAGGGGGCCCCACTGAAGCTTTCTTT. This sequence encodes CASSLVGGPTEAFF.